The clone carrying this T cell receptor (beta chain) has just one count. This sample stems from a study of blood T cell repertoires in COVID-19. Here immunoSEQ multiplex PCR was the method, and the copy in TCRdb shows in-frame clones only, minus some. Of approximately 90,000 clones listed, over 80% were seen once; the top ten hold 30% to 35%. Germline CDR1 reads SGHNT; CDR2 reads YYREEE (reference sequence). The V end lost 2 bases, the J end lost 4 bases, and 9 bases lay between the germline ends. CDR3 size: 13 residues. The receptor was isolated from a woman aged 80 or over with active or convalescent COVID-19. The chain employs TRBV5-4 and TRBJ1-2; no clear D. Source material: peripheral blood. This CDR3 reads CASSFDGGYGYTF. For the CDR3, the DNA is TGTGCCAGCAGCTTCGACGGCGGCTATGGCTACACCTTC.